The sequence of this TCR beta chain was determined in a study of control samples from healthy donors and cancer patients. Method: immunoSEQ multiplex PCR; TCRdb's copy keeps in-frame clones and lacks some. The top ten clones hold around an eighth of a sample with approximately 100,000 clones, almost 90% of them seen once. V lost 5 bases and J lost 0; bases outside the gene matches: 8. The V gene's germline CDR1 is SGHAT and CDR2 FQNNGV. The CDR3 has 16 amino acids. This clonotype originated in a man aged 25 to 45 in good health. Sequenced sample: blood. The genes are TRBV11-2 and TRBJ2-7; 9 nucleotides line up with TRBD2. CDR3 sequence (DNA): TGTGCCAGCAGCGCCCGACTAGCGGCCAGCTCCTACGAGCAGTACTTC. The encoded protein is CASSARLAASSYEQYF.